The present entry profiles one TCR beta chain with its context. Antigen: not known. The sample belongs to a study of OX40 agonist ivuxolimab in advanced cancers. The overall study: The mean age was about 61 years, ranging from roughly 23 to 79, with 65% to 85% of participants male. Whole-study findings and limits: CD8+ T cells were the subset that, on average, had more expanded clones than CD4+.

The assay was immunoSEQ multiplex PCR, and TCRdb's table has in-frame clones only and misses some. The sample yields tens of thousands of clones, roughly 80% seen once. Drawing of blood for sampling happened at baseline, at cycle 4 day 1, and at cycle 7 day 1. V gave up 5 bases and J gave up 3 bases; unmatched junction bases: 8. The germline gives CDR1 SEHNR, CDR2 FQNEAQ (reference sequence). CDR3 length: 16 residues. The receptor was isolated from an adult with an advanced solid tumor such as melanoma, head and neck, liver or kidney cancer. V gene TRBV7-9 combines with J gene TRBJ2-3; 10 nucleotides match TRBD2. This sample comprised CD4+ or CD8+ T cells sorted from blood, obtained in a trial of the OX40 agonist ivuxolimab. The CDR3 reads CASSQSGGLATDTQYF. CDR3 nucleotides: TGTGCCAGCAGCCAGAGTGGGGGACTAGCGACAGATACGCAGTATTTT.